This is a list of T cell receptor beta chains from one sample in a study of monozygotic twins with inflammatory bowel disease. TCRdb re-analyzed the 5' RACE reads; it lists each CDR3 protein once, without DNA. The table for this sample gives a few hundred thousand distinct CDR3 sequences. Sequencing used blood. These receptors were taken from a human donor with ulcerative colitis or Crohn's disease, or a healthy co-twin of an affected twin (not recorded which). Both conserved end residues are part of each CDR3.

>TRBJ2-2|TRBV20-1
CSAILAGRNTGELFF
>TRBJ1-4|TRBV7-9
CASSLLRDGVEKLFF
>TRBJ1-1|TRBV7-3
CASSLTRGGNTEAFF
>TRBJ2-7|TRBV10-2
CASSPMQGVAYEQYF
>TRBJ2-2|TRBV9
CASIKPRPTGELFF
>TRBJ1-5|TRBV19
CASRSPQRGGSQPQHF
>TRBJ1-1|TRBV7-3
CASSAQGINTEAFF
>TRBJ1-4|TRBV4-1
CASSHRTGSYEKLFF
>TRBJ2-3|TRBV20-1
CSARDWGLAVTDTQYF
>TRBJ1-5|TRBV6-2/TRBV6-3
CASSYEGYQPQHF
>TRBJ1-1|TRBV7-9
CASSLGGRGMNTEAFF
>TRBJ1-2|TRBV5-6
CASSLYGGANYGYTF
>TRBJ2-7|TRBV5-8
CASKRDRITESYF
>TRBJ2-5|TRBV20-1
CSASDGLKTQYF
>TRBJ2-7|TRBV10-3
CAIGMAGGHEQYF